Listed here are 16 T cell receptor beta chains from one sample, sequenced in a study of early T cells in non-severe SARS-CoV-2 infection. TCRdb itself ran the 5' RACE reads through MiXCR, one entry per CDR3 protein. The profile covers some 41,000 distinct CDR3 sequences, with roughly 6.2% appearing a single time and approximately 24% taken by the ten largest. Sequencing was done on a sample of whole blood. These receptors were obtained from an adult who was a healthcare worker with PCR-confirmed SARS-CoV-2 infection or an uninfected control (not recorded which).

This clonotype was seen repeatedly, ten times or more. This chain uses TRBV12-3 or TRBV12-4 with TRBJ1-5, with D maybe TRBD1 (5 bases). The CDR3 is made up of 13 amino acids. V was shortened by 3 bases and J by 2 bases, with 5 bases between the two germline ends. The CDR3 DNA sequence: TGTGCCAGCAGTTTGGGACGCAATCAGCCCCAGCATTTT. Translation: CASSLGRNQPQHF.

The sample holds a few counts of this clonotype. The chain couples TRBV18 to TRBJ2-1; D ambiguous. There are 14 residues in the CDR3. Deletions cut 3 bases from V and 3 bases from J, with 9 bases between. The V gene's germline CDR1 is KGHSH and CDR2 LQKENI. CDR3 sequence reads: CASSPGSSYNEQFF. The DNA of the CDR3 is TGTGCCAGCTCACCGGGAAGTAGCTACAATGAGCAGTTCTTC.

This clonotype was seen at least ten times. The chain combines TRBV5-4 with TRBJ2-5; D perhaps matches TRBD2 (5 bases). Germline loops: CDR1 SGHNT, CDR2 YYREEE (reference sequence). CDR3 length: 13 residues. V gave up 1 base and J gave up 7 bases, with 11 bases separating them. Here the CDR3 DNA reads TGTGCCAGCAGCTTGACAGACCGGGGGACCCAGTACTTC. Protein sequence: CASSLTDRGTQYF.

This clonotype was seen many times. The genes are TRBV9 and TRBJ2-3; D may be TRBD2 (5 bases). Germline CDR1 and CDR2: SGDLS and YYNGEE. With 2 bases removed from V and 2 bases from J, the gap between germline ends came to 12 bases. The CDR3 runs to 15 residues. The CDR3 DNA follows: TGTGCCAGCAGCGTGGAGGACGGGTCCACAGATACGCAGTATTTT. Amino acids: CASSVEDGSTDTQYF.

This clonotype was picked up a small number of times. Written as DNA, the CDR3 is TGTGCCAGCAGTGAATATGGGCTAGCGGGAGGCAATGAGCAGTTCTTC. It specifies CASSEYGLAGGNEQFF. The V and J genes are TRBV2 and TRBJ2-1; 11 nucleotides agree with TRBD2. The CDR3 totals 16 residues. Germline CDR1 SNHLY, CDR2 FYNNEI. With 2 bases clipped from V and 6 bases from J, the junction kept 6 bases outside the gene matches.

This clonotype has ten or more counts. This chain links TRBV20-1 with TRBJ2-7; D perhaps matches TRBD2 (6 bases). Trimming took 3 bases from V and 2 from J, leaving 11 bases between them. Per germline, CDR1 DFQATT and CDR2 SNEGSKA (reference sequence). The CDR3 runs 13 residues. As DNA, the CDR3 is TGCAGTGCTAGGTATAGCGGAACCTACGAGCAGTACTTC. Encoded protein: CSARYSGTYEQYF.

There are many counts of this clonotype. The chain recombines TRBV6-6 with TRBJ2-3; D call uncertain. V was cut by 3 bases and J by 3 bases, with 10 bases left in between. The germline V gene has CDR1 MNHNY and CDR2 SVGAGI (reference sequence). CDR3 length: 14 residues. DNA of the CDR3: TGTGCCAGCAGTTATGGCGGACGGACAGATACGCAGTATTTT. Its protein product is CASSYGGRTDTQYF.

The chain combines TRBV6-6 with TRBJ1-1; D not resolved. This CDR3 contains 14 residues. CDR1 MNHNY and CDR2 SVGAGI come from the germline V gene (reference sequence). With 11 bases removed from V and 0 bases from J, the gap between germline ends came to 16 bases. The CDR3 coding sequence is TGTGCCTCCACCCTGGGGAACATGAACACTGAAGCTTTCTTT. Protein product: CASTLGNMNTEAFF.

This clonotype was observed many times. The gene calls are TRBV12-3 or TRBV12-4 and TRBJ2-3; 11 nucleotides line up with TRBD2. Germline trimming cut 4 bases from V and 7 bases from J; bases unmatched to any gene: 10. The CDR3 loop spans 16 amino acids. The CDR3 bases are TGTGCCAGCAGTTCCCCTAGCGGGAGGTCGGTATATACGCAGTATTTT. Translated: CASSSPSGRSVYTQYF.

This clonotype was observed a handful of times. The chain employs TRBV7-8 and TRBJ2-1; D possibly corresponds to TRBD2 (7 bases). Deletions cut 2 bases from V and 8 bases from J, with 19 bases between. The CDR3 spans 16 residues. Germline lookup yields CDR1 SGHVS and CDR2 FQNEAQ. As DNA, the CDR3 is TGTGCCAGCAGCTTATGGGGGGGCCAGGGAGTGGATGAGCAGTTCTTC. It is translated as CASSLWGGQGVDEQFF.

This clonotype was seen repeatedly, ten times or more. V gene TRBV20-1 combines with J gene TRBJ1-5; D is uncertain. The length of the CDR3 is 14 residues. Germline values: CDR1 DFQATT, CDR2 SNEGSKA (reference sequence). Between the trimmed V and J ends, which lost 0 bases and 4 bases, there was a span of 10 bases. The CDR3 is CSARDQGFNQPQHF. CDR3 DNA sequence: TGCAGTGCTAGAGATCAAGGGTTTAATCAGCCCCAGCATTTT.

CDR3 coding DNA: TGCGCCAGCAGCCAGGACCCTGGGGTGAGGGAGCTGTTTTTT. Amino acids: CASSQDPGVRELFF. The chain combines TRBV4-3 with TRBJ2-2; no clear D. This CDR3 comprises 14 residues. Germline-derived CDR1 and CDR2 are LGHNA and YSLEER. V lost 3 bases, J lost 9 bases, and 14 bases lay in between.

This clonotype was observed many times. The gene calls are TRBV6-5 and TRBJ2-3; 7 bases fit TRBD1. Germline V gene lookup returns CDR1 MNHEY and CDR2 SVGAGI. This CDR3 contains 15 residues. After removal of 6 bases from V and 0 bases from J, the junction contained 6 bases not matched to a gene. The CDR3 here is CASSIQGQSTDTQYF. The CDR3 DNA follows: TGTGCCAGCAGCATACAGGGGCAAAGCACAGATACGCAGTATTTT.

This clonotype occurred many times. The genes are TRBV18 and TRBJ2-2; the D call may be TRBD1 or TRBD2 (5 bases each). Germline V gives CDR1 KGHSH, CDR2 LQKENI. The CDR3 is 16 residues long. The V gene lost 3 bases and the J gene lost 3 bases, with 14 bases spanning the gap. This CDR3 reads CASSPGVLRDTGELFF. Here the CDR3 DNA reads TGTGCCAGCTCACCGGGGGTTTTACGCGACACCGGGGAGCTGTTTTTT.

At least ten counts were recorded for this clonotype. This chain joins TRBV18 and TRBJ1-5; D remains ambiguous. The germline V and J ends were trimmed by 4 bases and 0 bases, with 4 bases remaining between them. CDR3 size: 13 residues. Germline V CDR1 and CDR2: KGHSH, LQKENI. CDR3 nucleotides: TGTGCCAGCTCACAGAATAGCAATCAGCCCCAGCATTTT. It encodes CASSQNSNQPQHF.

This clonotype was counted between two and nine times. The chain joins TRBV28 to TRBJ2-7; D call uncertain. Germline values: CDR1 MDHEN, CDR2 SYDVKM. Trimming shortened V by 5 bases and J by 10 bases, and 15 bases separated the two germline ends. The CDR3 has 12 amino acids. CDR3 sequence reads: CASSPNSHVQYF. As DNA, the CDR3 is TGTGCCAGCAGTCCCAACAGCCACGTCCAGTACTTC.